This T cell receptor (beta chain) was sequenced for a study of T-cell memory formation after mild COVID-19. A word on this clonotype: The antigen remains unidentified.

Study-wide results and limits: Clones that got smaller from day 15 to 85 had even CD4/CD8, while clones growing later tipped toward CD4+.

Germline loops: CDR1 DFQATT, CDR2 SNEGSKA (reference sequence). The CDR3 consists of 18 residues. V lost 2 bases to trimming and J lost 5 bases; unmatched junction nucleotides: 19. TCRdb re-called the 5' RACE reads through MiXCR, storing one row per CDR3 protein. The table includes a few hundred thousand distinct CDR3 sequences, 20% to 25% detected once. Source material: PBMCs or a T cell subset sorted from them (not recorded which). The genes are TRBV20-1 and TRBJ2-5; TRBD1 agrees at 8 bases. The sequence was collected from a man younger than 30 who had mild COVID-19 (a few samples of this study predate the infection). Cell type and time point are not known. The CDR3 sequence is CSARMGQGARRVLETQYF. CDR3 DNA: TGCAGTGCTAGAATGGGCCAGGGGGCGCGGCGGGTGTTGGAGACCCAGTACTTC.